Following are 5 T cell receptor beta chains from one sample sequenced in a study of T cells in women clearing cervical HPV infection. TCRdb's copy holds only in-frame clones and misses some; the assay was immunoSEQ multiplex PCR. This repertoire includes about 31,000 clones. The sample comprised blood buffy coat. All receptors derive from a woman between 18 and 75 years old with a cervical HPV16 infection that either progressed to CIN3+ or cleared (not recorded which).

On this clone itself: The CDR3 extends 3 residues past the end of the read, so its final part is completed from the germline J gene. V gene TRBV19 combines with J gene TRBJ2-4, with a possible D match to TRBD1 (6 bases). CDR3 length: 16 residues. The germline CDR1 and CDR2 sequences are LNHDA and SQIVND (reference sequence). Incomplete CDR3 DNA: TGTGCCAGTAGTTATAACCGGGGCAGGGGAATAGAGACT. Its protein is CASSYNRGRGIET. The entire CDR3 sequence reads CASSYNRGRGIETQYF.

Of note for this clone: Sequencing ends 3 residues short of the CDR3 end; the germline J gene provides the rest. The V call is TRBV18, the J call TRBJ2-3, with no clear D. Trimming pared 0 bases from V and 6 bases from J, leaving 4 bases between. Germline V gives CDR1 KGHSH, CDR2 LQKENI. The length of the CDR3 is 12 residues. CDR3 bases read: TGTGCCAGCTCACCACCAGGGGATACG. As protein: CASSPPGDT. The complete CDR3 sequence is CASSPPGDTQYF.

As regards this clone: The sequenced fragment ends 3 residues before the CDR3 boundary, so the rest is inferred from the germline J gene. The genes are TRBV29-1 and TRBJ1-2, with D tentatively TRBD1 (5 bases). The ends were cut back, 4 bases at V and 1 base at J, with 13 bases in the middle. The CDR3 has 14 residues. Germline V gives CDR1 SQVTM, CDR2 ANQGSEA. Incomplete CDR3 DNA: TGCAGCGTTGTGCGGACATCTAATAACTATGGC. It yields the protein CSVVRTSNNYG. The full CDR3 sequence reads CSVVRTSNNYGYTF.

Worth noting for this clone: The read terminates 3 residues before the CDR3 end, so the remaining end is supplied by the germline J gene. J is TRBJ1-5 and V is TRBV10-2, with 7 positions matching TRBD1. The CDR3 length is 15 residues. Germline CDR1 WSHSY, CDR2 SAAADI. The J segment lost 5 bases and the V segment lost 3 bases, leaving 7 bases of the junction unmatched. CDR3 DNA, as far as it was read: TGCGCCAGCAGTGACTACCCCACAGGGGATCAGCCC. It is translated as CASSDYPTGDQP. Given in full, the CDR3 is CASSDYPTGDQPQHF.

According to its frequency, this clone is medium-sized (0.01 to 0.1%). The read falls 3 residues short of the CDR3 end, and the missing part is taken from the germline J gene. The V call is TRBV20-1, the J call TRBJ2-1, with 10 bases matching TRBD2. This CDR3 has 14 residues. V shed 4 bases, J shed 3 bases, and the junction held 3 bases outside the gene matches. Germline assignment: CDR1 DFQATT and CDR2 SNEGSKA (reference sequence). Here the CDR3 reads CSAIGLAVYNEQFF. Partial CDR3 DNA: TGCAGTGCTATAGGACTAGCGGTCTACAATGAG.